One sample yielded the 26 T cell receptor beta chains listed below, sequenced in a study of T-cell reconstitution after alpha-beta-depleted transplantation in children. The TCRbeta library incorporated unique molecular identifiers. TCRdb redid the calling of the PCR reads with MiXCR, one entry per CDR3 protein. The table has about 460,000 distinct CDR3 sequences, 12% seen once. Sequencing was performed on PBMCs from the stem cell graft donor, taken from the stem cell graft. The source is a human donor who donated a stem cell graft to a child with combined immunodeficiency.

This clonotype was seen repeatedly, ten times or more. This chain uses TRBV7-9 with TRBJ2-1, with 11 bases that match TRBD2. This CDR3 contains 18 residues. CDR1 is SEHNR, CDR2 FQNEAQ, per germline (reference sequence). V dropped 5 bases and J dropped 4; count of bases not matched to a gene: 13. The CDR3 region has the DNA TGTGCCAGCAGCCCGGGCCGGGCTAGCGGGAGGAGATACAATGAGCAGTTCTTC. Translating gives CASSPGRASGRRYNEQFF.

The gene calls are TRBV25-1 and TRBJ2-5, with D perhaps assigned TRBD1 or TRBD2 (7 bases each). Germline V gene sequence: CDR1 MGHDK, CDR2 SYGVNS. The CDR3 runs 14 residues. Trimming left V 4 bases short and J 4 bases short, with 13 bases between. The DNA for the CDR3 is TGTGCCAGCAGTGTCAGGGGGGGAGCAGAGACCCAGTACTTC. This codes for CASSVRGGAETQYF. Full variable domain (remainder filled in from reference TRBV25-1 and TRBJ2-5): EADIYQTPRYLVIGTGKKITLECSQTMGHDKMYWYQQDPGMELHLIHYSYGVNSTEKGDLSSESTVSRIRTEHFPLTLESARPSHTSQYLCASSVRGGAETQYFGPGTRLLVL.

This clonotype was counted a few times. This sequence joins TRBV19 and TRBJ2-5; D call uncertain. Trimming left V 0 bases short and J 5 bases short, with 7 bases between. Germline assignment: CDR1 LNHDA and CDR2 SQIVND (reference sequence). The CDR3 totals 13 residues. CDR3: CASSIDSGETQYF. The CDR3 DNA sequence: TGTGCCAGTAGTATAGATTCCGGGGAGACCCAGTACTTC.

This chain links TRBV2 with TRBJ2-3; TRBD1 is a possible D gene (6 bases). The CDR3 contains 15 residues. V shed 1 base and J shed 5 bases, with 13 bases lying between them. Germline CDR1 SNHLY, CDR2 FYNNEI. CDR3 loop: CASSEEQGGGDTQYF. The DNA for the CDR3 is TGTGCCAGCAGTGAAGAACAGGGTGGGGGAGATACGCAGTATTTT.

V gene TRBV4-2 combines with J gene TRBJ2-2; D is unclear. Trimming shortened V by 1 base and J by 6 bases, and 15 bases separated the two germline ends. CDR3 length: 16 residues. Germline CDR1 reads LGHNA; CDR2 reads YNFKEQ. The CDR3 here is CASSQGKPASAGELFF. The CDR3 region has the DNA TGTGCCAGCAGCCAAGGCAAACCGGCCTCCGCCGGGGAGCTGTTTTTT.

There are a few counts of this clonotype. V and J are TRBV20-1 and TRBJ1-6; 8 bases align to TRBD1. CDR1 and CDR2 (germline): DFQATT, SNEGSKA (reference sequence). The ends lost 3 bases at V and 3 bases at J; junction bases unmatched: 4. This CDR3 region has 15 residues. The CDR3 loop reads CSASPTGVYNSPLHF. The CDR3, as DNA: TGCAGTGCTAGCCCGACAGGGGTCTATAATTCACCCCTCCACTTT.

This clonotype appeared a few times. The CDR3 DNA sequence: TGTGCCAGCAGCCAAGACGGGACGCTGGCGTGGGATACGCAGTATTTT. This codes for CASSQDGTLAWDTQYF. The chain joins TRBV4-2 to TRBJ2-3; D is possibly TRBD1 or TRBD2 (5 bases each). V lost 0 bases and J lost 6, with 16 bases in between. CDR1 is LGHNA and CDR2 is YNFKEQ in the germline V gene. The CDR3 contains 16 residues.

This clonotype was seen a few times. The chain uses TRBV27 and TRBJ2-3, with unresolved D. This CDR3 contains 16 residues. Germline CDR1 MNHEY, CDR2 SMNVEV (reference sequence). V lost 3 bases, J lost 1 base, and 14 bases lay in between. CDR3 loop: CASSFSYSLGTDTQYF. CDR3 sequence (DNA): TGTGCCAGCAGTTTCTCCTACTCATTGGGCACAGATACGCAGTATTTT.

This clonotype has only a few counts. The chain links TRBV5-1 to TRBJ2-1; TRBD1 is a possible D gene (5 bases). The CDR3 is 13 amino acids. The germline V gene has CDR1 SGHRS and CDR2 YFSETQ. Trimming stripped 4 bases from V and 4 bases from J, with 9 bases between. The CDR3, as DNA: TGCGCCAGCAGCACAGACAGTTACAATGAGCAGTTCTTC. Residues: CASSTDSYNEQFF.

The sample holds a few counts of this clonotype. The J gene is TRBJ1-2, the V gene TRBV30; unclear D gene. Germline V gene lookup returns CDR1 GTSNPN and CDR2 SVGIG (reference sequence). Trimming shortened V by 4 bases and J by 5 bases, and 11 bases separated the two germline ends. The CDR3 sequence is 12 residues long. The CDR3 reads CAWTTQGYGYTF. The CDR3 coding sequence is TGTGCCTGGACGACCCAAGGATATGGCTACACCTTC.

This clonotype appeared many times. The chain uses TRBV12-3 or TRBV12-4 and TRBJ2-4; possibly TRBD1 or TRBD2 for D (5 bases each). V dropped 3 bases and J dropped 8 bases, with 5 bases sitting between them. CDR3 length: 11 amino acids. Written as DNA, the CDR3 is TGTGCCAGCAGTTTGGGGGACATTCAGTACTTC. It is translated as CASSLGDIQYF.

There are a few counts of this clonotype. V gene TRBV7-9 combines with J gene TRBJ2-7, with 7 bases aligning to TRBD2. The germline CDR1 and CDR2 sequences are SEHNR and FQNEAQ (reference sequence). V gave up 3 bases and J gave up 2 bases; unmatched junction bases: 10. The CDR3 spans 16 residues. CDR3 protein: CASSFTRGRLTYEQYF. The CDR3 nucleotides are TGTGCCAGCAGCTTTACCCGCGGGAGACTCACCTACGAGCAGTACTTC. Complete variable domain (other parts from reference TRBV7-9 and TRBJ2-7): DTGVSQNPRHKITKRGQNVTFRCDPISEHNRLYWYRQTLGQGPEFLTYFQNEAQLEKSRLLSDRFSAERPKGSFSTLEIQRTEQGDSAMYLCASSFTRGRLTYEQYFGPGTRLTVT.

This clonotype has only a few counts. The CDR3 DNA reads TGTGCTAGTGGTTTGGGCCTGGGGCTAGCGGCCGAGCAGTACTTC. Protein: CASGLGLGLAAEQYF. V and J are TRBV12-5 and TRBJ2-7; TRBD2 aligns across 7 bases. The ends lost 1 base at V and 6 bases at J; junction bases unmatched: 9. Germline CDR1 and CDR2: LGHNT and FRNRAP. The CDR3 is 15 amino acids.

V usage is TRBV9 and J usage is TRBJ2-1; tentative D call: TRBD1 (5 bases). V was clipped by 0 bases and J by 10 bases, with 11 bases between them. The CDR3 sequence is 13 residues long. Germline V lookup: CDR1 SGDLS, CDR2 YYNGEE. As DNA, the CDR3 is TGTGCCAGCAGCGTAGGTAGGGGATTAGAGCAGTTCTTC. Amino acids: CASSVGRGLEQFF.

The V call is TRBV27, the J call TRBJ1-1; D call uncertain. The CDR3 extends over 15 amino acids. The V gene's germline CDR1 is MNHEY and CDR2 SMNVEV (reference sequence). The germline V and J ends were trimmed by 1 base and 0 bases, with 9 bases remaining between them. The CDR3 DNA sequence: TGTGCCAGCAGTTTATTATTGGCCTTGAACACTGAAGCTTTCTTT. It translates to CASSLLLALNTEAFF.

CDR3 DNA: TGCAGTGCTAACCGGGACCCCTCCTCCTACGAGCAGTACTTC. The encoded protein is CSANRDPSSYEQYF. The chain couples TRBV20-1 to TRBJ2-7; the D call may be TRBD1 or TRBD2 (5 bases each). V lost 4 bases to trimming and J lost 0 bases, with 13 bases between them. The germline V gene has CDR1 DFQATT and CDR2 SNEGSKA (reference sequence). The length of the CDR3 is 14 residues.

This chain connects TRBV5-1 to TRBJ2-7; TRBD1 matches 7 bases. CDR1 is SGHRS and CDR2 is YFSETQ in the germline V gene. The CDR3 has 14 residues. V lost 4 bases and J lost 2; bases outside the gene matches: 6. CDR3: CASSLSGGAYEQYV. CDR3 coding DNA: TGCGCCAGCAGCCTATCAGGGGGAGCCTACGAGCAGTACGTC.

The sample holds a few counts of this clonotype. The chain joins TRBV5-1 to TRBJ2-3, with TRBD2 matching over 9 bases. The germline gives CDR1 SGHRS, CDR2 YFSETQ. The CDR3 contains 16 residues. J lost 0 bases, V lost 6 bases, and 8 bases had no gene match. For the CDR3, the DNA is TGCGCCAGCACCCACCGAGCGGGAGGAAGCACAGATACGCAGTATTTT. Amino acids: CASTHRAGGSTDTQYF.

The CDR3 region is CASSESVGVRGKDTQYF. The CDR3 DNA reads TGTGCCAGCAGTGAATCAGTTGGGGTCAGGGGTAAAGATACGCAGTATTTT. The rearrangement uses TRBV25-1 and TRBJ2-3, with a possible D match to TRBD1 (6 bases). CDR1 and CDR2 (germline): MGHDK, SYGVNS. CDR3 length: 17 amino acids. Deletions cut 1 base from V and 5 bases from J, with 19 bases between.

This clonotype appeared many times. J is TRBJ2-1 and V is TRBV7-2; 7 positions agree with TRBD1. With V trimmed by 1 base and J by 0 bases, 6 bases remained unmatched. The CDR3 extends over 17 amino acids. Germline loops: CDR1 SGHTA, CDR2 FQGNSA. DNA of the CDR3: TGTGCCAGCAGCTTAGGACGGGGACAGAGCTCCTACAATGAGCAGTTCTTC. It translates to CASSLGRGQSSYNEQFF.

This chain connects TRBV3-1 to TRBJ2-1, with 9 bases matching TRBD2. The CDR3 loop spans 15 amino acids. Germline V gene lookup returns CDR1 LGHDT and CDR2 YNNKEL (reference sequence). The V and J ends lost 0 bases and 4 bases, in that order; junction bases with no gene match: 1. The CDR3 protein is CASSQDLAGYNEQFF. The CDR3 DNA follows: TGTGCCAGCAGCCAAGATCTAGCGGGATACAATGAGCAGTTCTTC.

This rearrangement joins TRBV6-6 to TRBJ2-7; D tentatively reads TRBD1 or TRBD2 (5 bases each). Per the germline V gene, CDR1 is MNHNY and CDR2 is SVGAGI (reference sequence). The CDR3 is made up of 12 amino acids. Trimming shortened V by 7 bases and J by 2 bases, and 9 bases separated the two germline ends. The CDR3 bases are TGTGCCAGCAAGGGGAGTCCCTACGAGCAGTACTTC. The encoded protein is CASKGSPYEQYF.

At least ten counts were recorded for this clonotype. The DNA of the CDR3 is TGCGCCAGCAGCCTAGGACTAGCAGACTACACAGATACGCAGTATTTT. It specifies CASSLGLADYTDTQYF. This chain uses TRBV4-3 with TRBJ2-3; the match to TRBD2 covers 8 bases. CDR3 size: 16 residues. J was trimmed by 2 bases and V by 4 bases; bases with no gene match: 8. CDR1 LGHNA and CDR2 YSLEER come from the germline V gene.

CDR3 loop: CASRLTGGSSIQYF. CDR3 bases: TGTGCCAGTAGGTTGACAGGGGGCTCGAGCATTCAGTACTTC. The chain joins TRBV19 to TRBJ2-4, with TRBD1 matching over 10 bases. Losses at the gene ends were 6 bases for V and 9 bases for J; bases not matched to a gene: 8. This CDR3 comprises 14 residues. Per germline, CDR1 LNHDA and CDR2 SQIVND (reference sequence).

V and J are TRBV20-1 and TRBJ2-1; 11 nucleotides line up with TRBD2. The ends lost 5 bases at V and 6 bases at J; junction bases unmatched: 12. Looked up from germline, CDR1 is DFQATT and CDR2 is SNEGSKA (reference sequence). The CDR3 sequence is 16 residues long. CDR3 bases: TGCAGTGCTCCCCCGTTAACTAGCGGGAGTTTCAATGAGCAGTTCTTC. Translating it yields CSAPPLTSGSFNEQFF.

Only a few counts were recorded for this clonotype. The chain has TRBV5-1 and TRBJ1-1, with D tentatively TRBD1 (5 bases). The CDR3 has 14 residues. Germline V gene sequence: CDR1 SGHRS, CDR2 YFSETQ. Between the trimmed V and J ends, which lost 6 bases and 5 bases, there was a span of 17 bases. The DNA for the CDR3 is TGCGCCAGCACCTCCGGGCAGGGTAAAACTGAAGCTTTCTTT. Protein product: CASTSGQGKTEAFF.